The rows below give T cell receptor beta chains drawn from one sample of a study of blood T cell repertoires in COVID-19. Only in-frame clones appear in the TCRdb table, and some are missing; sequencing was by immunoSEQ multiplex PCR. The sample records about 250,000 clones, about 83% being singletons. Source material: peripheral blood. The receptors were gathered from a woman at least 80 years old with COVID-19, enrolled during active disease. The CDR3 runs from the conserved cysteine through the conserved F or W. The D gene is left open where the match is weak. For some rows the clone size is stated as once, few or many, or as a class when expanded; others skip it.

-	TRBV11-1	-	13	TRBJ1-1	CASSFVRRDEAFF	TGTGCCAGCAGCTTTGTGCGGCGCGATGAAGCTTTCTTT
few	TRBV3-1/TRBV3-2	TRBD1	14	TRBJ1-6	CASSQTTGGSPLHF	TGTGCCAGCAGCCAAACGACAGGGGGATCACCCCTCCACTTT
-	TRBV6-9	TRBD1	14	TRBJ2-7	CASSFIDRGHEQYF	TGTGCCAGCAGTTTTATCGACAGGGGGCACGAGCAGTACTTC
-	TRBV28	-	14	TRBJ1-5	CASSATRGRQPQHF	TGTGCCAGCAGCGCGACAAGGGGAAGACAGCCCCAGCATTTT
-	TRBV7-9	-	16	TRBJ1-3	CASSLPVNQRGNTIYF	TGTGCCAGCAGCCTCCCAGTAAACCAACGAGGAAACACCATATATTTT
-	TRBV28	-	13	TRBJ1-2	CASSLVGAKGYTF	TGTGCCAGCAGTCTAGTGGGGGCGAAAGGCTACACCTTC
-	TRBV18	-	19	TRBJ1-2	CASSPPDFRTNDGNYGYTF	-
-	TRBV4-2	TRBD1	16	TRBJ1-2	CASSQELSGGKYGYTF	TGTGCCAGCAGCCAAGAGTTGTCAGGGGGAAAGTATGGCTACACCTTC
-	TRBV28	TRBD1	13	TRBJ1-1	CASRIQGAGEAFF	TGTGCCAGCAGGATTCAGGGGGCCGGTGAAGCTTTCTTT
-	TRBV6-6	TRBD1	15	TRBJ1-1	CASSSRQGAETEAFF	TGTGCCAGCAGTTCACGACAGGGGGCGGAGACTGAAGCTTTCTTT
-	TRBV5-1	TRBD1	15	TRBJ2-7	CASSPNGQGSDEQYF	TGCGCCAGCAGCCCGAATGGACAGGGGTCGGACGAGCAGTACTTC
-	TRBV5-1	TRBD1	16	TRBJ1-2	CASSQLTGGNLDGYTF	TGCGCCAGCAGCCAATTGACAGGGGGAAATCTCGATGGCTACACCTTC
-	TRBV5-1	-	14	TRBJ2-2	CASSPVPGPGELFF	TGCGCCAGCAGCCCAGTCCCAGGCCCCGGGGAGCTGTTTTTT
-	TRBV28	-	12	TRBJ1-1	CASSAGIGGAFF	TGTGCCAGCAGCGCGGGGATTGGAGGAGCTTTCTTT
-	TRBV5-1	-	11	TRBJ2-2	CASSDSGELFF	TGCGCCAGCAGCGACAGTGGAGAGCTGTTTTTT
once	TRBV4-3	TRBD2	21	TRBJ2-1	CASSQDPASGGATDPRDEQFF	TGCGCCAGCAGCCAAGACCCCGCTAGCGGGGGGGCTACCGACCCACGAGATGAGCAGTTCTTC
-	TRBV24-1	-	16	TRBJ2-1	CATSDPAGAPYNEQFF	TGTGCCACCAGTGATCCGGCGGGGGCCCCCTACAATGAGCAGTTCTTC
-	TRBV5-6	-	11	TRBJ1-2	CASSLSRAYTF	TGTGCCAGCAGCTTGAGCAGGGCCTACACCTTC
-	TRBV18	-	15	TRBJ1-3	CASSRNEGTGNTIYF	TGTGCCAGCTCACGGAACGAGGGTACGGGAAACACCATATATTTT
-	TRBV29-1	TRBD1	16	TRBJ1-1	CSVAGTGSVWSTEAFF	TGCAGCGTGGCCGGGACAGGTAGCGTCTGGAGCACTGAAGCTTTCTTT
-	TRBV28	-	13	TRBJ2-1	CASWGDRYNEQFF	TGTGCCAGCTGGGGGGACCGGTACAATGAGCAGTTCTTC
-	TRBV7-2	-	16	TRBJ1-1	CASSIVGGGSPTEAFF	TGTGCCAGCAGCATAGTGGGGGGCGGGAGTCCCACTGAAGCTTTCTTT
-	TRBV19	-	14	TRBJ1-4	CASSRGATNEKLFF	TGTGCCAGTAGTAGGGGAGCAACTAATGAAAAACTGTTTTTT
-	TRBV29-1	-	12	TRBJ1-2	CSGGGADYGYTF	TGCAGCGGCGGGGGGGCCGACTATGGCTACACCTTC
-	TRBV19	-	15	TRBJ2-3	CASSIQTLGTDTQYF	TGTGCCAGTAGTATACAGACTCTCGGCACAGATACGCAGTATTTT
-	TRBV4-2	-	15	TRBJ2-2	CASSQDLRGSGELFF	TGTGCCAGCAGCCAAGATCTGAGGGGGAGCGGGGAGCTGTTTTTT
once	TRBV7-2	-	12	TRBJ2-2	CASIAGTGELFF	TGTGCCAGCATCGCGGGGACCGGGGAGCTGTTTTTT
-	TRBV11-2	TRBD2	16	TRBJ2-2	CASSPRRGINTGELFF	TGTGCCAGCAGCCCCCGGCGGGGGATTAACACCGGGGAGCTGTTTTTT
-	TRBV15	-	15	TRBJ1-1	CATSRGEGGPTEAFF	TGTGCCACCAGCAGAGGGGAGGGGGGACCCACTGAAGCTTTCTTT
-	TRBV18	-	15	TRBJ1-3	CASSPSRDPGNTIYF	TGTGCCAGCTCACCATCCCGGGATCCTGGAAACACCATATATTTT
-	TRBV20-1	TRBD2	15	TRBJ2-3	CSASGGGAVADTQYF	TGCAGTGCTAGTGGCGGGGGGGCCGTTGCAGATACGCAGTATTTT
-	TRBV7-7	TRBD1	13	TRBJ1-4	CASSLSRGEKLFF	TGTGCTAGCAGCTTATCCAGGGGGGAAAAACTGTTTTTT
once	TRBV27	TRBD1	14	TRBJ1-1	CASSRDRGFTEAFF	TGTGCCAGCAGCAGGGACAGGGGATTCACTGAAGCTTTCTTT
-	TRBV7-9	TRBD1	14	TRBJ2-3	CASGGTGGTDTQYF	TGTGCCAGCGGAGGGACAGGGGGCACAGATACGCAGTATTTT
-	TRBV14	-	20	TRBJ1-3	CASSLGKVQGRAFSGNTIYF	TGTGCCAGCAGCCTCGGGAAAGTCCAAGGAAGGGCCTTTTCTGGAAACACCATATATTTT
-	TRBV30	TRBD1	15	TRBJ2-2	CACFGGQPNTGELFF	TGTGCCTGCTTTGGGGGACAGCCCAACACCGGGGAGCTGTTTTTT
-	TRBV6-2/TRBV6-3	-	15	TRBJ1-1	CASSPGGRKNTEAFF	TGTGCCAGCAGTCCGGGAGGCAGGAAGAACACTGAAGCTTTCTTT
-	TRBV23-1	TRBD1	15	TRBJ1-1	CASSQWGGQGSEAFF	TGCGCCAGCAGTCAATGGGGGGGACAGGGATCTGAAGCTTTCTTT
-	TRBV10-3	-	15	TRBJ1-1	CAISESEVPNTEAFF	TGTGCCATCAGTGAGTCTGAGGTCCCGAACACTGAAGCTTTCTTT
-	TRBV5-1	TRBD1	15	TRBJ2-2	CASSPGQGGTGELFF	TGCGCCAGCAGCCCGGGACAGGGGGGCACCGGGGAGCTGTTTTTT
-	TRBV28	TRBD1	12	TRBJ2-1	CASSFRQGVEFF	TGTGCCAGCAGTTTCAGACAGGGCGTGGAGTTCTTC
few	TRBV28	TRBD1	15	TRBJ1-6	CASSRPGGAGSPLHF	TGTGCCAGCAGTCGACCAGGGGGCGCGGGTTCACCCCTCCACTTT
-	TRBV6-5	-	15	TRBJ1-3	CASSPPGSAGNTIYF	TGTGCCAGCAGTCCGCCAGGGTCCGCTGGAAACACCATATATTTT
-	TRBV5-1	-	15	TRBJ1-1	CASSLGQVMNTEAFF	TGCGCCAGCAGCTTGGGGCAGGTCATGAACACTGAAGCTTTCTTT
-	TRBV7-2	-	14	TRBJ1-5	CASSPGEHNQPQHF	TGTGCCAGCAGCCCTGGGGAGCACAATCAGCCCCAGCATTTT